This passage covers 11 T cell receptor beta chains from one sample sequenced in a study of shared T cell receptors in the human thymus. Repertoires were generated with immunoSEQ multiplex PCR, while TCRdb's copy carries only in-frame clones and drops some. This table has 600,000 to 900,000 clones, around 85% appearing once. These data were also filed under a second study, of human thymus T cells.

Specimen: thymocytes. The source is a girl under three years old with a congenital heart defect.

Notes on this clone: One end of the junction fails to match germline, which may point to a read error. Written as DNA, the CDR3 is TGCAGCGTCGACGGTGGAGCTTACCCCTATAATGAGCAGTTCTTC. Translated, it gives CSVDGGAYPYNEQFF. This chain uses TRBV29-1 with TRBJ2-1; D not certain. CDR1 and CDR2 (germline): SQVTM, ANQGSEA. This CDR3 comprises 15 residues.

This chain uses TRBV25-1 with TRBJ1-1, with TRBD1 identical over 9 bases. Germline loops: CDR1 MGHDK, CDR2 SYGVNS. The CDR3 consists of 16 residues. Trimming removed 6 bases from V and 3 bases from J; junction bases left unmatched: 11. This chain's CDR3 is CASRSWDREVDTEAFF. The CDR3 DNA follows: TGTGCCAGCAGGTCTTGGGACAGGGAGGTCGACACTGAAGCTTTCTTT.

The chain carries TRBV5-1 and TRBJ2-1; a weak D match, TRBD2 (6 bases). There are 15 residues in the CDR3. Germline V gives CDR1 SGHRS, CDR2 YFSETQ. With 2 bases removed from V and 3 bases from J, the gap between germline ends came to 12 bases. CDR3 nucleotides: TGCGCCAGCAGCTTAGTTCGGGGGAACTACAATGAGCAGTTCTTC. It translates to CASSLVRGNYNEQFF.

The sample holds a few counts of this clone. The chain links TRBV5-6 to TRBJ1-1, with D possibly TRBD1 on 5 matching bases. The germline gives CDR1 SGHDT, CDR2 YYEEEE. Trimming pared 4 bases from V and 4 bases from J, leaving 20 bases between. This CDR3 comprises 16 residues. The CDR3 loop reads CASSVDPEQAFTEAFF. DNA of the CDR3: TGTGCCAGCAGCGTTGATCCCGAACAGGCATTCACTGAAGCTTTCTTT.

J is TRBJ2-7 and V is TRBV7-2; D remains ambiguous. The CDR3 is 13 amino acids. Germline CDR1 SGHTA, CDR2 FQGNSA. Deletions cut 2 bases from V and 0 bases from J, with 5 bases between. CDR3 amino acids: CASSLIISYEQYF. Written as DNA, the CDR3 is TGTGCCAGCAGCTTAATTATCTCCTACGAGCAGTACTTC.

The CDR3 sequence: CASSERDSPTPNQPQHF. Here the CDR3 DNA reads TGTGCCAGCAGTGAGAGGGACAGCCCTACCCCCAATCAGCCCCAGCATTTT. The rearrangement uses TRBV6-1 and TRBJ1-5; 7 positions match TRBD1. The germline V gene has CDR1 MNHNS and CDR2 SASEGT. CDR3 length: 17 amino acids. V shed 3 bases and J 3 bases; nucleotides not matched to a gene: 11.

The rearrangement links TRBV27 to TRBJ1-2, with 12 bases lining up with TRBD1. The CDR3 runs 19 residues. V lost 2 bases to trimming and J lost 5 bases; unmatched junction nucleotides: 15. Germline V lookup: CDR1 MNHEY, CDR2 SMNVEV (reference sequence). The CDR3 region has the DNA TGTGCCAGCAGTTTAACCTTCCCGGGACAGGGGGCGCGCGGGTATGGCTACACCTTC. Protein: CASSLTFPGQGARGYGYTF.

CDR3 protein: CAWSTGGRETQYF. The CDR3 nucleotides are TGTGCCTGGAGTACGGGGGGCCGGGAGACCCAGTACTTC. This chain connects TRBV30 to TRBJ2-5, with D perhaps TRBD2 (7 bases). Trimming stripped 2 bases from V and 5 bases from J, with 12 bases between. The CDR3 is made up of 13 amino acids. Germline V lookup: CDR1 GTSNPN, CDR2 SVGIG (reference sequence).

The rearrangement joins TRBV4-3 to TRBJ1-2, with D uncertain. Deletions cut 2 bases from V and 4 bases from J, with 14 bases between. The CDR3 contains 15 residues. Germline CDR1 and CDR2: LGHNA and YSLEER. CDR3 coding DNA: TGCGCCAGCAGCCAAATACACCGCCCCGTCTATGGCTACACCTTC. Amino acid sequence: CASSQIHRPVYGYTF.

The genes are TRBV4-3 and TRBJ2-3; D might be TRBD1 (6 bases). The CDR3 spans 15 residues. Germline V gives CDR1 LGHNA, CDR2 YSLEER. V lost 4 bases, J lost 0 bases, and 11 bases lay in between. As DNA, the CDR3 is TGCGCCAGCAGCCGTGGACAGCTAAGCACAGATACGCAGTATTTT. It translates to CASSRGQLSTDTQYF.

The V gene is TRBV11-2, the J gene TRBJ2-5; 8 bases match TRBD2. The V gene end was trimmed by 0 bases and the J gene end by 2 bases; junction bases not matched to a gene: 5. CDR3 length equals 16 residues. CDR1 SGHAT and CDR2 FQNNGV come from the germline V gene. As DNA, the CDR3 is TGTGCCAGCAGCTTAGAAGAAGCGGGGGAACAAGAGACCCAGTACTTC. This encodes CASSLEEAGEQETQYF.